Below are 32 T cell receptor beta chains sequenced from a single sample in a study of identical twins. One entry per CDR3 protein results from TCRdb running MiXCR on the 5' RACE reads. This sample carries approximately 210,000 distinct CDR3 sequences, 6% to 7% of them seen once, and the ten largest clones take more than 12%. The same specimen was also included in a second study, on T cells expressing NK-cell markers.

The specimen sequenced was CD8+ T cells sorted from blood. These receptors all stem from a young woman in good health.

This clonotype was detected only a few times. This chain links TRBV14 with TRBJ2-5, with 8 bases that match TRBD2. The CDR3 totals 16 residues. V lost 2 bases, J lost 1 base, and 6 bases stayed unmatched. Germline V gene data show CDR1 as SGHDN and CDR2 as FVKESK. In DNA, the CDR3 is TGTGCCAGCAGCCAACCGGGCGGGGGGTCCCAAGAGACCCAGTACTTC. It is translated as CASSQPGGGSQETQYF.

The chain employs TRBV5-6 and TRBJ2-3, with D possibly matching TRBD1 (6 bases). Germline V gene data show CDR1 as SGHDT and CDR2 as YYEEEE. The V gene lost 3 bases and the J gene lost 4 bases, with 15 bases spanning the gap. This CDR3 has 15 amino acids. The CDR3 protein is CASSYRTASSDTQYF. The CDR3 coding sequence is TGTGCCAGCAGCTATCGGACAGCGAGTTCAGATACGCAGTATTTT.

The table lists this clonotype with many counts. The chain combines TRBV12-3 or TRBV12-4 with TRBJ2-7; D uncertain. The CDR3 consists of 11 residues. V shed 8 bases and J shed 6 bases, with 11 bases lying between them. The CDR3 sequence: CASGPFGEQYF. The CDR3, as DNA: TGTGCCAGCGGGCCTTTCGGCGAGCAGTACTTC.

The chain recombines TRBV19 with TRBJ2-1; possible D gene TRBD2, 5 bases. Trimming removed 5 bases from V and 1 base from J, with 15 bases in between. Germline-derived CDR1 and CDR2 are LNHDA and SQIVND (reference sequence). The CDR3 spans 16 residues. CDR3 sequence reads: CASSRSGTGSYNEQFF. DNA of the CDR3: TGTGCCAGTAGTCGGTCGGGCACGGGGTCCTACAATGAGCAGTTCTTC.

In its sample, this clonotype was seen a few times. The chain has TRBV9 and TRBJ1-1; 8 bases are a match to TRBD1. CDR3 length: 15 amino acids. Looked up from germline, CDR1 is SGDLS and CDR2 is YYNGEE. Trimming took 5 bases from V and 1 from J; bases not matched to a gene: 7. The CDR3 DNA is TGTGCCAGCAGTGGGACAGGCTGGGGGAACACTGAAGCTTTCTTT. Translated: CASSGTGWGNTEAFF.

In its sample, this clonotype was seen a few times. The V call is TRBV20-1, the J call TRBJ2-5; TRBD1 agrees at 9 bases. The CDR3 is made up of 15 amino acids. The germline V gene has CDR1 DFQATT and CDR2 SNEGSKA (reference sequence). The V segment lost 6 bases and the J segment 3 bases; nucleotides outside the gene matches: 11. In nucleotides, the CDR3 is TGCAGTGCCCCCGTCCTTGGGGACAGGGAAGAGACCCAGTACTTC. Protein sequence: CSAPVLGDREETQYF.

This chain connects TRBV6-2 or TRBV6-3 to TRBJ2-1; 9 bases map to TRBD2. This CDR3 contains 17 residues. V dropped 2 bases and J dropped 2; count of bases not matched to a gene: 7. CDR1 is MNHEY, CDR2 SVGEGT, per germline. Here the CDR3 DNA reads TGTGCCAGCAGTTACAGTGGCCTAGCGGGACCCTACAATGAGCAGTTCTTC. Its translation: CASSYSGLAGPYNEQFF.

This clonotype was observed a handful of times. V usage is TRBV7-2 and J usage is TRBJ1-2, with 9 bases identical to TRBD1. Germline CDR1 is SGHTA and CDR2 is FQGNSA. V trimming: 4 bases; J trimming: 3 bases; junction bases outside the gene matches: 6. The CDR3 sequence is 15 residues long. The CDR3 bases are TGTGCCAGCAGCTGGGGGACAGGGCGTCACTATGGCTACACCTTC. Protein: CASSWGTGRHYGYTF. Full variable domain (missing parts from reference TRBV7-2 and TRBJ1-2): GAGVSQSPSNKVTEKGKDVELRCDPISGHTALYWYRQSLGQGLEFLIYFQGNSAPDKSGLPSDRFSAERTGGSVSTLTIQRTQQEDSAVYLCASSWGTGRHYGYTFGSGTRLTVV.

This clonotype was detected ten times or more. This chain links TRBV7-7 with TRBJ2-2; 11 nucleotides align to TRBD1. V shed 10 bases, J shed 5 bases, and the junction held 6 bases outside the gene matches. The CDR3 consists of 14 residues. Germline-derived CDR1 and CDR2 are SSHAT and FNYEAQ (reference sequence). CDR3 protein: CAIGDRGETGELFF. CDR3 in DNA: TGTGCCATCGGGGACAGGGGGGAAACCGGGGAGCTGTTTTTT.

Turning to this clonotype: The junction does not match germline at one end; this may be a read error. The chain links TRBV28 to TRBJ1-4; D uncertain. The CDR3 sequence is 14 residues long. CDR1 MDHEN and CDR2 SYDVKM come from the germline V gene. The CDR3 nucleotides are TGTGCCAGCAGCCCGAGTGTACTCTACTGGGCACTGCTTTTT. Encoded protein: CASSPSVLYWALLF.

This clonotype was detected many times. The chain couples TRBV12-3 or TRBV12-4 to TRBJ1-1, with 9 bases that match TRBD1. The CDR3 runs to 17 residues. V lost 6 bases, J lost 0 bases, and 11 bases stayed unmatched. The CDR3 coding sequence is TGTGCCAGCAGCCCCCGAACCGACAGGGGGATGAACACTGAAGCTTTCTTT. It codes for CASSPRTDRGMNTEAFF.

CDR3 sequence reads: CASGGDRESTDTQYF. The CDR3 DNA follows: TGTGCCAGCGGGGGGGACCGAGAGAGCACAGATACGCAGTATTTT. The chain is built from TRBV2 and TRBJ2-3, with 7 bases aligning to TRBD2. V dropped 8 bases and J dropped 0; count of bases not matched to a gene: 8. The CDR3 is 15 residues long. Germline CDR1 reads SNHLY; CDR2 reads FYNNEI.

This clonotype appeared many times. This rearrangement joins TRBV6-2 or TRBV6-3 to TRBJ2-7, with TRBD1 matching over 9 bases. V was pared by 5 bases and J by 1 base, with 6 bases of the junction left unmatched. Germline CDR1 is MNHEY and CDR2 is SVGEGT. The CDR3 has 15 residues. The DNA for the CDR3 is TGTGCCAGCAGTAAACCGGGACAGGGATCCTACGAGCAGTACTTC. Translation gives CASSKPGQGSYEQYF.

This clonotype was found a few times. The chain has TRBV11-2 and TRBJ1-2; D call uncertain. This CDR3 comprises 14 residues. Germline CDR1 reads SGHAT; CDR2 reads FQNNGV. V was shortened by 4 bases and J by 7 bases, with 16 bases between the two germline ends. The CDR3 region has the DNA TGTGCCAGCAGCTCGAAGAGGGATATTAGTGGCTACACCTTC. Protein sequence: CASSSKRDISGYTF.

This clonotype was found many times. CDR3: CASSGGGTGDIQYF. The CDR3 DNA sequence: TGTGCCAGCAGTGGTGGCGGGACAGGCGACATTCAGTACTTC. This chain joins TRBV2 and TRBJ2-4, with 8 nucleotides matching TRBD1. The germline V gene encodes CDR1 SNHLY and CDR2 FYNNEI. V lost 4 bases to trimming and J lost 8 bases; unmatched junction nucleotides: 7. This CDR3 region has 14 residues.

This clonotype was seen a few times. The gene calls are TRBV15 and TRBJ2-1; D is perhaps TRBD1 (6 bases). Trimming left V 7 bases short and J 5 bases short, with 9 bases between. CDR1 is LNHNV, CDR2 YYDKDF, per germline (reference sequence). The CDR3 extends over 12 amino acids. The CDR3: CATTPGDNEQFF. The CDR3 bases are TGTGCCACCACTCCAGGGGACAATGAGCAGTTCTTC.

A few counts support this clonotype. This chain connects TRBV4-1 to TRBJ2-6; perhaps TRBD1 as D (6 bases). Per the germline V gene, CDR1 is MGHRA and CDR2 is YSYEKL. The V end lost 1 base, the J end lost 1 base, and 14 bases lay between the germline ends. There are 18 residues in the CDR3. The CDR3 sequence: CASSQGGPGFSGANVLTF. The CDR3 DNA follows: TGCGCCAGCAGCCAAGGGGGGCCAGGGTTTTCTGGGGCCAACGTCCTGACTTTC.

Regarding this clonotype: The junction and the germline gene differ at one end; a read error may be behind it. This chain joins TRBV27 and TRBJ2-7, with a tentative D call TRBD2 (6 bases). The CDR3 consists of 13 residues. In germline, CDR1 is MNHEY, CDR2 SMNVEV (reference sequence). In nucleotides, the CDR3 is TGTGCCACCAGTCTGGCGGGAAACTACGAGCAGTACTTC. It translates to CATSLAGNYEQYF.

There are a few counts of this clonotype. This chain uses TRBV5-6 with TRBJ1-5, with D maybe TRBD1 (6 bases). Germline V gene data show CDR1 as SGHDT and CDR2 as YYEEEE. With 1 base removed from V and 1 base from J, the gap between germline ends came to 12 bases. There are 16 residues in the CDR3. CDR3 protein: CASSLFPGQSNQPQHF. The CDR3 DNA follows: TGTGCCAGCAGCTTGTTTCCGGGACAAAGCAATCAGCCCCAGCATTTT.

This clonotype was seen only a few times. The genes are TRBV11-2 and TRBJ2-1; D possibly corresponds to TRBD2 (5 bases). V lost 4 bases, J lost 9 bases, and 7 bases lay in between. The germline V gene has CDR1 SGHAT and CDR2 FQNNGV. This CDR3 has 11 residues. This chain's CDR3 is CASSYEGEQFF. DNA of the CDR3: TGTGCCAGCAGCTACGAGGGTGAGCAGTTCTTC.

This clonotype has ten or more counts. The V call is TRBV7-9, the J call TRBJ2-2, with 9 bases aligning to TRBD2. After removal of 1 base from V and 6 bases from J, the junction contained 0 bases not matched to a gene. Germline V gene data show CDR1 as SEHNR and CDR2 as FQNEAQ (reference sequence). The CDR3 is 14 residues long. CDR3 DNA: TGTGCCAGCAGCTTAGTAGCGGGAGCCGGGGAGCTGTTTTTT. This codes for CASSLVAGAGELFF.

This clonotype was observed at least ten times. The chain joins TRBV9 to TRBJ1-5; no clear D gene. Germline-derived CDR1 and CDR2 are SGDLS and YYNGEE. Trimming pared 4 bases from V and 6 bases from J, leaving 17 bases between. The CDR3 consists of 15 residues. The CDR3 reads CASSLDGRESQPQHF. As DNA, the CDR3 is TGTGCCAGCAGCTTAGACGGACGGGAGAGTCAGCCCCAGCATTTT. Together with reference TRBV9 and TRBJ1-5, the CDR3 gives the full variable domain: DSGVTQTPKHLITATGQRVTLRCSPRSGDLSVYWYQQSLDQGLQFLIQYYNGEERAKGNILERFSAQQFPDLHSELNLSSLELGDSALYFCASSLDGRESQPQHFGDGTRLSIL.

This clonotype showed up just a few times. The J gene is TRBJ2-1, the V gene TRBV11-3, with D possibly being TRBD1 or TRBD2 (5 bases each). Germline CDR1 and CDR2: SGHNT and YENEEA. The CDR3 consists of 13 residues. Trimming removed 10 bases at V and 6 bases at J, with 16 bases between. For the CDR3, the DNA is TGTGCCACCGGCCAAGGGACGGTCAATGAGCAGTTCTTC. Encoded protein: CATGQGTVNEQFF. Full variable domain (rest looked up from reference TRBV11-3 and TRBJ2-1): EAGVVQSPRYKIIEKKQPVAFWCNPISGHNTLYWYLQNLGQGPELLIRYENEEAVDDSQLPKDRFSAERLKGVDSTLKIQPAELGDSAVYLCATGQGTVNEQFFGPGTRLTVL.

This clonotype showed up many times. CDR3: CSVEGTGSEQYF. As DNA, the CDR3 is TGCAGCGTTGAAGGCACGGGGTCCGAGCAGTACTTC. The chain has TRBV29-1 and TRBJ2-7; tentatively, D is TRBD2 (5 bases). There are 12 residues in the CDR3. V was clipped by 1 base and J by 6 bases, with 10 bases between them. CDR1 and CDR2 from the germline V gene are SQVTM and ANQGSEA.

This clonotype was detected only a few times. The J gene is TRBJ1-4, the V gene TRBV25-1, with a tentative D call TRBD1 (5 bases). V lost 8 bases, J lost 10 bases, and 8 bases lay in between. The CDR3 spans 10 residues. Germline loops: CDR1 MGHDK, CDR2 SYGVNS. CDR3 region: CASYGGKLFF. The CDR3 coding sequence is TGTGCCAGCTACGGGGGAAAACTGTTTTTT. Drawing the rest from reference TRBV25-1 and TRBJ1-4, the complete variable domain is EADIYQTPRYLVIGTGKKITLECSQTMGHDKMYWYQQDPGMELHLIHYSYGVNSTEKGDLSSESTVSRIRTEHFPLTLESARPSHTSQYLCASYGGKLFFGSGTQLSVL.

This clonotype was counted between two and nine times. One junction end does not reproduce the germline sequence, and a read error may be involved. The genes are TRBV29-1 and TRBJ2-1; the D is unclear. Germline V lookup: CDR1 SQVTM, CDR2 ANQGSEA. The CDR3 runs 10 residues. The DNA of the CDR3 is TGCAGCGTTGAGGACGAGGTTGACCTCTTC. This sequence encodes CSVEDEVDLF.

The chain employs TRBV5-1 and TRBJ2-4, with 11 bases identical to TRBD2. Looked up from germline, CDR1 is SGHRS and CDR2 is YFSETQ. The CDR3 has 16 amino acids. The ends lost 3 bases at V and 0 bases at J; junction bases unmatched: 2. The CDR3 DNA follows: TGCGCCAGCAGCTCCGGGACTAGCGGAGCCAAAAACATTCAGTACTTC. Amino acids: CASSSGTSGAKNIQYF.

This clonotype was seen ten or more times. V and J are TRBV4-1 and TRBJ2-1; possibly TRBD2 for D (6 bases). Germline CDR1 reads MGHRA; CDR2 reads YSYEKL. Trimming stripped 1 base from V and 8 bases from J, with 12 bases between. The CDR3 loop spans 14 amino acids. CDR3 amino acids: CASSQVASEDEQFF. CDR3 nucleotide sequence: TGCGCCAGCAGCCAAGTCGCTAGCGAGGATGAGCAGTTCTTC.

Points on this clonotype: At one end, the junction sequence differs from germline, possibly due to a read error. V gene TRBV6-1 combines with J gene TRBJ1-5; maybe TRBD1 (5 bases). This CDR3 has 15 amino acids. CDR1 and CDR2 from the germline V gene are MNHNS and SASEGT. The chain's CDR3 is CASSEAPGSSQPQHF. The CDR3 DNA sequence: TGTGCCAGCAGTGAAGCCCCAGGGAGCAGTCAGCCCCAGCATTTT.

This clonotype was found many times. This chain joins TRBV4-1 and TRBJ2-7; 8 positions agree with TRBD2. Germline V CDR1 and CDR2: MGHRA, YSYEKL. The CDR3 is 18 amino acids. V dropped 4 bases and J dropped 0; count of bases not matched to a gene: 14. CDR3 in amino acids: CASSPGRIVAGSSYEQYF. CDR3 coding DNA: TGCGCCAGCAGCCCCGGGAGAATCGTAGCGGGGAGCTCCTACGAGCAGTACTTC.

The gene calls are TRBV7-9 and TRBJ2-1; TRBD2 matches 7 bases. V lost 3 bases, J lost 8 bases, and 13 bases stayed unmatched. Germline assignment: CDR1 SEHNR and CDR2 FQNEAQ (reference sequence). The CDR3 is made up of 16 amino acids. The chain's CDR3 is CASSLSRTRVVDEQFF. CDR3 bases: TGTGCCAGCAGCTTGTCGCGGACTAGAGTTGTCGATGAGCAGTTCTTC. The variable domain in full, completed from reference TRBV7-9 and TRBJ2-1, reads DTGVSQNPRHKITKRGQNVTFRCDPISEHNRLYWYRQTLGQGPEFLTYFQNEAQLEKSRLLSDRFSAERPKGSFSTLEIQRTEQGDSAMYLCASSLSRTRVVDEQFFGPGTRLTVL.

This clonotype was seen a handful of times. The CDR3 spells CASYRGGSNQPQHF. CDR3 bases: TGTGCCAGCTATAGAGGGGGTAGCAATCAGCCCCAGCATTTT. V and J are TRBV12-3 or TRBV12-4 and TRBJ1-5, with D perhaps TRBD1 (6 bases). V was cut by 8 bases and J by 0 bases, with 11 bases left in between. This CDR3 has 14 residues.